The rows below give T cell receptor beta chains drawn from one sample of a study of breast tumors, draining lymph nodes, adjacent tissues. One entry per CDR3 protein, called by TCRdb with MiXCR from the multiplex PCR reads. The sample shows some 49,000 distinct CDR3 sequences, 20% to 25% of them seen only once. The material sequenced was breast tumor tissue. The receptor source for this set is a female donor with breast cancer. Some clones in this sample may be carry-over from other donors' samples. Each CDR3 is given with its conserved first and last residue. D genes are given only for firm matches. Only part of the rows carry a size: once, few, many, or a class if the clone is expanded.

D gene	V gene	J gene	clone size	CDR3 DNA	CDR3 protein
-	TRBV12-3/TRBV12-4	TRBJ2-3	many	TGTGCCAGCAGTCTAGCGCAGGTTTCAGATACGCAGTATTTT	CASSLAQVSDTQYF
TRBD2	TRBV2	TRBJ2-5	-	TGTGCCAACCTAGGACTAGCGTCTAGTCGGGGGCAAGAGACCCAGTACTTC	CANLGLASSRGQETQYF
TRBD1	TRBV20-1	TRBJ1-1	few	TGCAGTGCACCCGCGGGGGGACAGGGTTACCTGTTGACTGAAGCTTTCTTT	CSAPAGGQGYLLTEAFF
TRBD2	TRBV6-1	TRBJ2-1	-	TGTGCCAACCGGACTAGCGGGGGGGCTCCCTACAATGAGCAGTTCTTC	CANRTSGGAPYNEQFF
-	TRBV3-1	TRBJ1-2	many	TGTGCCAGCTTTGGGAGGGGGGGGGGAGCAAGGTATGGCTACACCTTC	CASFGRGGGARYGYTF
-	TRBV12-3/TRBV12-4	TRBJ1-6	many	TGTGCCAGCAGTTTCGATGGCAGTCGTTCACCCCTCCACTTT	CASSFDGSRSPLHF
TRBD2	TRBV9	TRBJ2-7	many	TGTGCCAGCAGCGTAGAGGCTAGCGGAACCTACGAGCAGTACTTC	CASSVEASGTYEQYF
TRBD1	TRBV20-1	TRBJ2-7	many	TGCAGTGCTAGGCCGCTGACAGGGGACACCTACGAGCAGTACTTC	CSARPLTGDTYEQYF
-	TRBV6-4	TRBJ2-1	many	TGTGCCAGCTCGGCGGGACCACCCGGGAATGAGCAGTTCTTC	CASSAGPPGNEQFF
-	TRBV12-3/TRBV12-4	TRBJ2-7	many	TGTGCCAGCAGTTTATCTATCGAGCAGTACTTC	CASSLSIEQYF
-	TRBV6-2/TRBV6-3	TRBJ2-7	-	TGTGCCAGCAGTTACGGTACCGCACGACCCTCCTACGAGCAGTACTTC	CASSYGTARPSYEQYF
-	TRBV7-2	TRBJ2-1	many	TGTGCCAGCAGTCGGTCGGGGGCGGGAGCCCCCTACAATGAGCAGTTCTTC	CASSRSGAGAPYNEQFF
-	TRBV27	TRBJ1-2	many	TGTGCCAGCAGTTTTGCCGGGAACTATGGCTACACCTTC	CASSFAGNYGYTF
TRBD1	TRBV25-1	TRBJ1-5	many	TGTGCCAGCAGTGAATCGAGGGGGCCGAATCAGCCCCAGCATTTT	CASSESRGPNQPQHF
-	TRBV14	TRBJ2-3	-	TGTGCCAGCAGCCCGAGTCCTCGACGGACTAGCACAGATACGCAGTATTTT	CASSPSPRRTSTDTQYF
TRBD2	TRBV25-1	TRBJ2-2	many	TGTGCCAGCAGTGGAGCGAGCGGGAGGTCCGGGGAGCTGTTTTTT	CASSGASGRSGELFF
-	TRBV4-2	TRBJ2-6	many	TGTGCCAGCAGCCAAGGACGGATAACCTCTGGGGCCAACGTCCTGACTTTC	CASSQGRITSGANVLTF
TRBD2	TRBV5-1	TRBJ2-3	many	TGCGCCAGCAGCTCACGAGGGACTAGCGGCACAGATACGCAGTATTTT	CASSSRGTSGTDTQYF
-	TRBV6-5	TRBJ1-1	-	TGTGCCAGTAAATCTGCTTTCTTT	CASKSAFF
TRBD2	TRBV20-1	TRBJ2-7	many	TGCAGTGCCAGGACTAGCGGATATTCCTACGAGCAGTACTTC	CSARTSGYSYEQYF
TRBD1	TRBV5-4	TRBJ2-2	many	TGTGCCAGCAGCTTTCCAGGGGGGAACACCGGGGAGCTGTTTTTT	CASSFPGGNTGELFF
-	TRBV5-1	TRBJ2-7	many	TGCGCCAGCAGCCCATCCGGGGGCTACGAGCAGTACTTC	CASSPSGGYEQYF
-	TRBV5-8	TRBJ1-6	many	TGTGCCAGCAGCTTGGATGGGGCGCCGGATTCACCCCTCCACTTT	CASSLDGAPDSPLHF
-	TRBV11-2	TRBJ2-5	many	TGTGCCAGCAGCTCCGGACATCAAGAGACCCAGTACTTC	CASSSGHQETQYF
-	TRBV9	TRBJ2-2	-	TGTGCCAGCAGCACCGGACACGCCGGGGAGCTGTTTTTT	CASSTGHAGELFF
-	TRBV6-6	TRBJ1-6	many	TGTGCCAGCAGTTCCGGACAGTATAATTCACCCCTCCACTTT	CASSSGQYNSPLHF
TRBD2	TRBV9	TRBJ2-7	many	TGTGCCAGCAGCGTAGATTCTAGCGGGATGTGGGAAGAGCAGTACTTC	CASSVDSSGMWEEQYF
TRBD1	TRBV27	TRBJ2-1	many	TGTGCCAGCAGTTCAAGACAGGGAAACAATGAGCAGTTCTTC	CASSSRQGNNEQFF
TRBD1	TRBV20-1	TRBJ2-7	many	TGCAGTGCTAGGTCCGGGACAGGGGTCTACGAGCAGTACTTC	CSARSGTGVYEQYF
TRBD2	TRBV28	TRBJ2-3	-	TGTGCCAGCAGTTTCCCGGGACTAGCGGAGGGCACAGATACGCAGTATTTT	CASSFPGLAEGTDTQYF
-	TRBV7-7	TRBJ2-2	-	TGTGCTAGCAGCTTTGGACGGAACACCGGGGAGCTGTTTTTT	CASSFGRNTGELFF
TRBD1	TRBV5-1	TRBJ2-7	many	TGCGCCAGCAGCTTAGACAGGGCTTACGAGCAGTACTTC	CASSLDRAYEQYF
TRBD2	TRBV6-5	TRBJ2-5	-	TGTGCCAGCAGTTGCGTTGCGGGAGGCGGGGAGACCCAGTACTTC	CASSCVAGGGETQYF
-	TRBV14	TRBJ1-6	many	TGTGCCAGCAGCCATCCCCGGGCGGGGAGCTCCTATAATTCACCCCTCCACTTT	CASSHPRAGSSYNSPLHF
TRBD2	TRBV5-1	TRBJ2-2	many	TGCGCCAGCAGTCGGACTAGCGCGAACACCGGGGAGCTGTTTTTT	CASSRTSANTGELFF
TRBD1	TRBV12-3/TRBV12-4	TRBJ2-3	many	TGTGCCACAGACAGGGGCACAGATACGCAGTATTTT	CATDRGTDTQYF
-	TRBV18	TRBJ2-7	-	TGTGCCAGCTCACCACGGGGGGCCGAGCAGTACTTC	CASSPRGAEQYF
-	TRBV3-1	TRBJ1-2	many	TGTGCCAGCAGCCAGGGGGTTGATGGCTACACCTTC	CASSQGVDGYTF
TRBD1	TRBV7-9	TRBJ2-2	many	TGTGCCAGCAGACCGGGACAGGGGGGCGCCGGGGAGCTGTTTTTT	CASRPGQGGAGELFF
TRBD1	TRBV5-1	TRBJ2-3	many	TGCGCCAGCAGCCTTACAGGGGGCGCGGCAGATACGCAGTATTTT	CASSLTGGAADTQYF
TRBD2	TRBV24-1	TRBJ2-3	-	TGTGCCACCAGTGAAAGACTAGCGGGAGTAGGAGATACGCAGTATTTT	CATSERLAGVGDTQYF
-	TRBV7-2	TRBJ1-2	many	TGTGCCAGCAGCTTAGCCTGGGATGGCTACACCTTC	CASSLAWDGYTF